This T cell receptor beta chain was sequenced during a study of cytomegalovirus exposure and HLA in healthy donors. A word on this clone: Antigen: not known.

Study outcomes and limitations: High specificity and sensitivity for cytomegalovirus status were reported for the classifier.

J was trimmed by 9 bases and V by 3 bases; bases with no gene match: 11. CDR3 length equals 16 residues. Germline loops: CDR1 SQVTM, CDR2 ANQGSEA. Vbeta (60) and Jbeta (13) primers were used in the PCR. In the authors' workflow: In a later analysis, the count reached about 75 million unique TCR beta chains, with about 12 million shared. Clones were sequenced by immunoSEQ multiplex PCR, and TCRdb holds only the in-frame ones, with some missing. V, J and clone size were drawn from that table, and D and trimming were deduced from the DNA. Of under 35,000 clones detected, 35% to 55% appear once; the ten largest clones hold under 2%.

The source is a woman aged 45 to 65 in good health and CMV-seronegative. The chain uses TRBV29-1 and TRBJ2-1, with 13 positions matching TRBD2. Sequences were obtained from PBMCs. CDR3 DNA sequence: TGCAGCGTTGACTCCCCGGGGACTAGCGGGAAAGTTGAGCAGTTCTTC. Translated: CSVDSPGTSGKVEQFF.